Described below is a single T cell receptor beta chain sequence and its context. Assay: immunoSEQ multiplex PCR; the TCRdb copy retains only in-frame clones and omits some. The sample records about 310,000 clones, 87% being singletons. This sample is part of a study of blood T cell repertoires in COVID-19. The clonotype comes from a man aged 18 to 29 with active or convalescent COVID-19. Sequencing was done on a sample of peripheral blood.

CDR3 sequence reads: CASSLLFRGYTF. CDR3 coding DNA: TGTGCCAGCAGCTTGCTTTTCCGTGGCTACACCTTC. The chain uses TRBV5-8 and TRBJ1-2; no reliable D call. Germline V gene sequence: CDR1 SGHTS, CDR2 YDEGEE. V was clipped by 1 base and J by 7 bases, with 8 bases between them. The CDR3 runs 12 residues.